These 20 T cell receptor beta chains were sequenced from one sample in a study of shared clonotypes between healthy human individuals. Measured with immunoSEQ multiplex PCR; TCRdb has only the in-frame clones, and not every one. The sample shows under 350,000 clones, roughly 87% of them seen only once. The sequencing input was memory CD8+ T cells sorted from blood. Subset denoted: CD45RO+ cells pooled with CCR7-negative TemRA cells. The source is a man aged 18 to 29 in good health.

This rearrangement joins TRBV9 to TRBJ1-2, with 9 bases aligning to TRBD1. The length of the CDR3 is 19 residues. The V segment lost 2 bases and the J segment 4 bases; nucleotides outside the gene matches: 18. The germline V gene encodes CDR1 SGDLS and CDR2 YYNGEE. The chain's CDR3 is CASSVLTGQGGDFSYGYTF. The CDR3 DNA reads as TGTGCCAGCAGCGTTTTAACGGGACAGGGAGGGGACTTTAGCTATGGCTACACCTTC.

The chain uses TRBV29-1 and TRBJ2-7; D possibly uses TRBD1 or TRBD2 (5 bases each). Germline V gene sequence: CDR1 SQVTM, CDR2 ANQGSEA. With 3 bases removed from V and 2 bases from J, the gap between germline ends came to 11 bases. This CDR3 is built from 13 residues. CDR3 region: CSVDGTDTYEQYF. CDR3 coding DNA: TGCAGCGTTGACGGGACGGATACCTACGAGCAGTACTTC.

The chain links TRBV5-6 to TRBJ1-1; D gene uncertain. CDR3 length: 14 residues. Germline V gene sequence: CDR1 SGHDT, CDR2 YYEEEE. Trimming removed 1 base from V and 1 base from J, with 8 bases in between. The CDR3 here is CASSLSFRNTEAFF. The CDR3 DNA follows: TGTGCCAGCAGCTTGAGTTTCCGGAACACTGAAGCTTTCTTT.

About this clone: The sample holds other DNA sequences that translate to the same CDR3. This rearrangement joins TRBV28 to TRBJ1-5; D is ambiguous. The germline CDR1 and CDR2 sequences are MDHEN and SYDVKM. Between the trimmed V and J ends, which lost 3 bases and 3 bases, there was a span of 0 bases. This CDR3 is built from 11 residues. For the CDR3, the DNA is TGTGCCAGCAGTTTCAATCAGCCCCAGCATTTT. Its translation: CASSFNQPQHF.

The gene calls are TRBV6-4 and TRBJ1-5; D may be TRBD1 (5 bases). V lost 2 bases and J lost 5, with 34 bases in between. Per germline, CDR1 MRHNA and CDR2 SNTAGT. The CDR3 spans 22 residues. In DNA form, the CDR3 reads TGTGCCAGCAGTGACCGCAGGGAGGGAGGAGTGGGGCGTGGGCCTATCCATCAGCCCCAGCATTTT. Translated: CASSDRREGGVGRGPIHQPQHF.

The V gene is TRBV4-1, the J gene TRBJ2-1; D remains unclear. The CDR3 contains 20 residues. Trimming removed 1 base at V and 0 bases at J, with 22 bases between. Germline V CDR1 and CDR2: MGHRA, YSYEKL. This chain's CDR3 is CASSQGSSETFTFSYNEQFF. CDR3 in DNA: TGCGCCAGCAGCCAAGGCTCCAGCGAAACCTTCACCTTCTCCTACAATGAGCAGTTCTTC.

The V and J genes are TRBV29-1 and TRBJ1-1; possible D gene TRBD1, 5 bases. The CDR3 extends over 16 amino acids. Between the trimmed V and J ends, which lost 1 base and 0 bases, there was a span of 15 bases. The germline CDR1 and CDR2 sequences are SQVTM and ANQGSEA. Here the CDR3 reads CSVEGITGRMNTEAFF. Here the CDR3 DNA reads TGCAGCGTTGAAGGGATCACAGGTCGCATGAACACTGAAGCTTTCTTT.

The CDR3 nucleotides read TGTGCCAGCAGCTTCACAGGGCCAACTAATGAAAAACTGTTTTTT. Encoded protein: CASSFTGPTNEKLFF. The J gene is TRBJ1-4, the V gene TRBV11-2; possible D gene TRBD1, 6 bases. Germline V gene sequence: CDR1 SGHAT, CDR2 FQNNGV. The CDR3 is 15 residues long. V gave up 3 bases and J gave up 0 bases, with 8 bases separating them.

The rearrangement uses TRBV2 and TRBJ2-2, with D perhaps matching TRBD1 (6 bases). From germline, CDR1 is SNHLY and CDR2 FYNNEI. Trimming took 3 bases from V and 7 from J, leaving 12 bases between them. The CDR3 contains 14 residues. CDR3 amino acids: CASSESRGIGELFF. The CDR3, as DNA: TGTGCCAGCAGTGAGTCCAGGGGAATCGGGGAGCTGTTTTTT.

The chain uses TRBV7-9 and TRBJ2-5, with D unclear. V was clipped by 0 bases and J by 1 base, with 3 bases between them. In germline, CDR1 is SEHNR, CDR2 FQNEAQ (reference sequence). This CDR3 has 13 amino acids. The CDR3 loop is CASSLALQETQYF. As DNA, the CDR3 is TGTGCCAGCAGCTTAGCGCTCCAAGAGACCCAGTACTTC.

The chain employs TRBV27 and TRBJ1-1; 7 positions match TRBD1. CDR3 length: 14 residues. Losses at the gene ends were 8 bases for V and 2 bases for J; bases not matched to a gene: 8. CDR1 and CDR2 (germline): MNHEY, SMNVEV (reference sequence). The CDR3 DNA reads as TGTGCCAGCCCTATTACAGGGGATAACACTGAAGCTTTCTTT. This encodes CASPITGDNTEAFF.

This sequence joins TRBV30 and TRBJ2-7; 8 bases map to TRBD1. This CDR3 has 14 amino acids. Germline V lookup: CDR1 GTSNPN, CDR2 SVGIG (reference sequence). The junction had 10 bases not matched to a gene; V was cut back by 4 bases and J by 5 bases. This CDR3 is CAWTEGQGADEQYF. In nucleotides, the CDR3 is TGTGCCTGGACCGAGGGGCAGGGGGCCGACGAGCAGTACTTC.

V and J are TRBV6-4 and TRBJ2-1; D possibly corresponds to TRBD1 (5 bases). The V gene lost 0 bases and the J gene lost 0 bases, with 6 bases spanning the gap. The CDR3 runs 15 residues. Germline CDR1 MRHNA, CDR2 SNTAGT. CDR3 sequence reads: CASSDSRVSYNEQFF. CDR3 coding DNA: TGTGCCAGCAGTGACTCCAGGGTCTCCTACAATGAGCAGTTCTTC.

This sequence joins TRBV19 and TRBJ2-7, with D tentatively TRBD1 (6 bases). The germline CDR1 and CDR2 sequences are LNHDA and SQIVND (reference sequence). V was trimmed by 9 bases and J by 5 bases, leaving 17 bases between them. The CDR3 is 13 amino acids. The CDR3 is CASRDKGPHEQYF. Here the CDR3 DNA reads TGTGCCAGCCGGGACAAAGGTCCTCACGAGCAGTACTTC.

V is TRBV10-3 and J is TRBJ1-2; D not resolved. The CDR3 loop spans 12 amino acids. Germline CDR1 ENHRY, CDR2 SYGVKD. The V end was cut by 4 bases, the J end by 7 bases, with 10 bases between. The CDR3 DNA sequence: TGTGCCATCAGTGGTCAAGATAGTGGCTACACCTTC. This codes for CAISGQDSGYTF.

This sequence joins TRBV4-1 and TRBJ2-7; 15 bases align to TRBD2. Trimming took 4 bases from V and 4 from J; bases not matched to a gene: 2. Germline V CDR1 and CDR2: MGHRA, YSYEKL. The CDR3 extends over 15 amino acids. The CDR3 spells CASSPGLAGGYEQYF. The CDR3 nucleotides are TGCGCCAGCAGCCCTGGACTAGCGGGAGGGTACGAGCAGTACTTC.

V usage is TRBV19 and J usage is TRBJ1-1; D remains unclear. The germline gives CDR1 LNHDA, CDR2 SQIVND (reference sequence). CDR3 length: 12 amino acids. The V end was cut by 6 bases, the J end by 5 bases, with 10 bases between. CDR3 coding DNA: TGTGCCAGTAGCCGCCACGCAACTGAAGCTTTCTTT. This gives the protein CASSRHATEAFF.

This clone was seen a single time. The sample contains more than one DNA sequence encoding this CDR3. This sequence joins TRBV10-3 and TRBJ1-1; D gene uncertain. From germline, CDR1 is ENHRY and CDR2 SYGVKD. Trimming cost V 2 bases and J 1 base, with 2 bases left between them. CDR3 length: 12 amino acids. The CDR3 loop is CAISEGNTEAFF. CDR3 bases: TGTGCCATCAGTGAGGGGAACACTGAAGCTTTCTTT.

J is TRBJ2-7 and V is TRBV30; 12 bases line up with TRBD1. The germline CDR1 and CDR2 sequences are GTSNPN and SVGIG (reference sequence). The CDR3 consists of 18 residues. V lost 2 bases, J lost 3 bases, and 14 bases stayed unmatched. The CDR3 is CAWSLPPGQGAKSYEQYF. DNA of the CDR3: TGTGCCTGGAGTCTCCCTCCGGGACAGGGGGCGAAGAGCTACGAGCAGTACTTC.

CDR3 sequence: CASRVAGGLADTQYF. The DNA of the CDR3 is TGTGCCAGCAGGGTAGCGGGGGGGCTGGCAGATACGCAGTATTTT. The V call is TRBV6-1, the J call TRBJ2-3; 11 nucleotides line up with TRBD2. CDR3 length: 15 amino acids. The germline gives CDR1 MNHNS, CDR2 SASEGT. V shed 6 bases, J shed 4 bases, and the junction held 6 bases outside the gene matches.